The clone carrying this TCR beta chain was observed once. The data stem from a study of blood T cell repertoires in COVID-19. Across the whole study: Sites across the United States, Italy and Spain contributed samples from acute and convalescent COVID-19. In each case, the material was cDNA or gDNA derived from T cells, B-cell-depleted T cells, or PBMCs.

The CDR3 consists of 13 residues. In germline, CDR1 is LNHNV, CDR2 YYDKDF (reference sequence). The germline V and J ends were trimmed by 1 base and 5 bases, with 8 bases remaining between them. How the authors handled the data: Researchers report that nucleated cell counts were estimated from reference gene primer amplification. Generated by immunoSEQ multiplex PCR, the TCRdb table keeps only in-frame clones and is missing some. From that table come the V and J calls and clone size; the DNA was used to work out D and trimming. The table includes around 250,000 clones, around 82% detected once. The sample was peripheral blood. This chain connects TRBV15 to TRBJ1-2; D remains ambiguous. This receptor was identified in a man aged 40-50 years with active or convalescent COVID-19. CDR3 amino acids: CATSRGAQYGYTF. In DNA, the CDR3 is TGTGCCACCAGCAGAGGGGCCCAATATGGCTACACCTTC.